The following is a T cell receptor (beta chain) sequence with its context. Its antigen is unknown. Other DNA variants within this sample encode the same CDR3. CDR3 size: 12 residues. The V and J ends lost 2 bases and 5 bases respectively, with 5 bases between them. The germline gives CDR1 SGHDT, CDR2 YYEEEE. Method: immunoSEQ multiplex PCR; TCRdb's copy keeps in-frame clones and lacks some. The data hold around 1,900,000 clones, with 85% to 95% observed a single time. Terminally differentiated effector memory CD45RA+ cells were excluded from the naive CD8 cells, which were CD45RO-negative and positively selected for CCR7. Each of the donors was a healthy adult who was HIV-negative and had not had a recent acute infection or vaccination. This sample is part of a study of shared clonotypes between healthy human individuals. Overall study: Per-donor plates numbered three CD4 naive, three CD4 memory, two CD8 naive and one CD8 memory.

Whole-study findings and limits: Only a few donors were included, so the genetic and exposure-history diversity represented was limited. Generation of non-shared clonotypes was less probable than generation of clonotypes shared by all four donors.

The chain is built from TRBV5-6 and TRBJ2-1; D is unresolved. The sequenced material came from naive CD8+ T cells from PBMCs. This receptor was obtained from a man younger than 35 in good health. Some clones in this sample may be carry-over from other donors' samples. The CDR3 nucleotides are TGTGCCAGCAGCTTTTTTGACAATGAGCAGTTCTTC. It specifies CASSFFDNEQFF.